This entry describes one T cell receptor (beta chain). It was during active infection that Seattle patients were enrolled and then longitudinally followed. The data were taken from a study of blood T cell repertoires in COVID-19. About the study: Samples came from the United States, Italy and Spain, spanning acute and convalescent COVID-19.

CDR3 length: 15 amino acids. Trimming stripped 4 bases from V and 1 base from J, with 10 bases between. Per the germline V gene, CDR1 is KGHDR and CDR2 is SFDVKD. Authors' data handling: Cell counts per sample came from amplifying reference gene primers. Data came from immunoSEQ multiplex PCR; TCRdb stores just in-frame clones and leaves some out. The V and J calls and clone size are taken from that table; D and trimming were inferred from the DNA. The repertoire consists of approximately 25,000 clones, with under 85% occurring once and the leading ten covering over 6%. This rearrangement joins TRBV24-1 to TRBJ2-1; weak D call: TRBD2 (5 bases). The source is a man in his fifties or sixties with COVID-19, enrolled during active disease. Sequencing used peripheral blood. CDR3 loop: CATSDPGSSYNEQFF. CDR3 DNA: TGTGCCACCAGTGACCCGGGGTCGTCCTACAATGAGCAGTTCTTC.